This entry is about one T cell receptor beta chain. In the original analysis: Amplification with reference gene primers provided the estimates of nucleated cell counts. Measured with immunoSEQ multiplex PCR; TCRdb has only the in-frame clones, and not every one. The V and J calls and clone size are taken from that table; D and trimming were inferred from the DNA. Of 60,000 to 85,000 clones in the sample, just over 85% were seen once. The source of the sample is a study of blood T cell repertoires in COVID-19. As for the study in general: The samples span acute and convalescent COVID-19 from the United States, Italy and Spain.

This CDR3 region has 11 residues. Germline assignment: CDR1 DFQATT and CDR2 SNEGSKA (reference sequence). V lost 1 base, J lost 7 bases, and 7 bases lay in between. The TCR sequence derives from an elderly woman with active or convalescent COVID-19. Sequencing was done on a sample of peripheral blood. V usage is TRBV20-1 and J usage is TRBJ1-1; D is unclear. The chain's CDR3 is CSARGSGEAFF. The CDR3 nucleotides read TGCAGTGCTAGAGGTTCCGGTGAAGCTTTCTTT.